This T cell receptor beta chain was sequenced in a study of blood T cell repertoires in COVID-19. The assay was immunoSEQ multiplex PCR, and TCRdb's table has in-frame clones only and misses some. The data hold fewer than 350,000 clones, with roughly 89% observed a single time. The table lists this clone with a few counts. Germline-derived CDR1 and CDR2 are KGHSH and LQKENI. V lost 1 base and J 0 bases, leaving 10 bases between the germline ends. This CDR3 comprises 16 residues. The sequenced material came from peripheral blood. The chain combines TRBV18 with TRBJ1-3; D possibly corresponds to TRBD1 (5 bases). This TCR was recovered from a woman aged 60 to 75 with COVID-19, enrolled during active disease. The CDR3 DNA is TGTGCCAGCTCACCACGGGGACTGCGCTCTGGAAACACCATATATTTT. Residues: CASSPRGLRSGNTIYF.